This T cell receptor (beta chain) was captured in a study of CD8 T cells in ankylosing spondylitis. Overall study results and limits: Past research had described some motif variants in reactive arthritis synovial fluid and blood. Those disease-linked clones were CD8+; they were also relatively rare in peripheral blood. About 8 highly homologous variants made up a TCR beta motif, and this motif appeared characteristic of ankylosing spondylitis blood.

This clonotype turned up a few times. Its antigen is currently unknown. Quantitative barcoded 5'-RACE was used to prepare TCR beta libraries. In TCRdb, the 5' RACE reads were re-called with MiXCR into one record per CDR3 protein. The sample lists fewer than 750,000 distinct CDR3 sequences; roughly 19% were seen once. Germline V gene data show CDR1 as DFQATT and CDR2 as SNEGSKA (reference sequence). The ends were cut back, 6 bases at V and 4 bases at J, with 13 bases in the middle. CDR3 size: 13 residues. This chain links TRBV20-1 with TRBJ2-1; D is perhaps TRBD1 or TRBD2 (6 bases each). The sample was blood, either unsorted or a sorted T cell fraction (not recorded which). The TCR sequence derives from a male donor with ankylosing spondylitis. CDR3 bases: TGCAGTGCGGAGGGGGACCGTTACAATGAGCAGTTCTTC. It codes for CSAEGDRYNEQFF.